This TCR beta chain was sequenced during a study of blood T cell repertoires in COVID-19. Method: immunoSEQ multiplex PCR; TCRdb's copy keeps in-frame clones and lacks some. Of around 250,000 clones in the sample, 88% were seen once. Individuals in the exposed group had encountered a COVID-19 case within 2 weeks preceding study entry. CDR3 length: 15 residues. The junction had 11 bases not matched to a gene; V was cut back by 6 bases and J by 9 bases. Germline-derived CDR1 and CDR2 are ENHRY and SYGVKD. Sequencing was performed on PBMCs or T cells enriched from blood (not recorded which). The V gene is TRBV10-3, the J gene TRBJ2-1, with 10 bases that match TRBD2. This sequence was found in a middle-aged woman who had been exposed to COVID-19. The CDR3 loop is CAIRQSSGSDLEQFF. CDR3 DNA sequence: TGTGCCATCAGGCAATCTAGCGGGAGTGATCTTGAGCAGTTCTTC.